This T cell receptor (beta chain) was obtained from a study of response to subunit inactivated influenza vaccine. TCRdb fed the RT-PCR reads into MiXCR, producing one record per CDR3 protein. Of 450,000 to 550,000 distinct CDR3 sequences in the sample, about 25% were seen once. To note about this clonotype: The antigen is undetermined.

V was pared by 6 bases and J by 9 bases, with 18 bases between. The CDR3 runs 14 residues. Germline V lookup: CDR1 MNHNS, CDR2 SASEGT. Findings of the study overall: It was the authors' suggestion that each seasonal influenza vaccination recruits few new T cells.

The input for sequencing was CD4+ T cells sorted from PBMCs, taken 5 to 6 days after vaccination. The rearrangement links TRBV6-1 to TRBJ2-1, with D perhaps given as TRBD1 or TRBD2 (5 bases each). This receptor was taken from a man aged 45-65 years who received an inactivated influenza vaccine. The CDR3 nucleotides are TGTGCCAGCAGGCCTACCCGGGGCCGAAGTGAGCAGTTCTTC. Its translation: CASRPTRGRSEQFF.